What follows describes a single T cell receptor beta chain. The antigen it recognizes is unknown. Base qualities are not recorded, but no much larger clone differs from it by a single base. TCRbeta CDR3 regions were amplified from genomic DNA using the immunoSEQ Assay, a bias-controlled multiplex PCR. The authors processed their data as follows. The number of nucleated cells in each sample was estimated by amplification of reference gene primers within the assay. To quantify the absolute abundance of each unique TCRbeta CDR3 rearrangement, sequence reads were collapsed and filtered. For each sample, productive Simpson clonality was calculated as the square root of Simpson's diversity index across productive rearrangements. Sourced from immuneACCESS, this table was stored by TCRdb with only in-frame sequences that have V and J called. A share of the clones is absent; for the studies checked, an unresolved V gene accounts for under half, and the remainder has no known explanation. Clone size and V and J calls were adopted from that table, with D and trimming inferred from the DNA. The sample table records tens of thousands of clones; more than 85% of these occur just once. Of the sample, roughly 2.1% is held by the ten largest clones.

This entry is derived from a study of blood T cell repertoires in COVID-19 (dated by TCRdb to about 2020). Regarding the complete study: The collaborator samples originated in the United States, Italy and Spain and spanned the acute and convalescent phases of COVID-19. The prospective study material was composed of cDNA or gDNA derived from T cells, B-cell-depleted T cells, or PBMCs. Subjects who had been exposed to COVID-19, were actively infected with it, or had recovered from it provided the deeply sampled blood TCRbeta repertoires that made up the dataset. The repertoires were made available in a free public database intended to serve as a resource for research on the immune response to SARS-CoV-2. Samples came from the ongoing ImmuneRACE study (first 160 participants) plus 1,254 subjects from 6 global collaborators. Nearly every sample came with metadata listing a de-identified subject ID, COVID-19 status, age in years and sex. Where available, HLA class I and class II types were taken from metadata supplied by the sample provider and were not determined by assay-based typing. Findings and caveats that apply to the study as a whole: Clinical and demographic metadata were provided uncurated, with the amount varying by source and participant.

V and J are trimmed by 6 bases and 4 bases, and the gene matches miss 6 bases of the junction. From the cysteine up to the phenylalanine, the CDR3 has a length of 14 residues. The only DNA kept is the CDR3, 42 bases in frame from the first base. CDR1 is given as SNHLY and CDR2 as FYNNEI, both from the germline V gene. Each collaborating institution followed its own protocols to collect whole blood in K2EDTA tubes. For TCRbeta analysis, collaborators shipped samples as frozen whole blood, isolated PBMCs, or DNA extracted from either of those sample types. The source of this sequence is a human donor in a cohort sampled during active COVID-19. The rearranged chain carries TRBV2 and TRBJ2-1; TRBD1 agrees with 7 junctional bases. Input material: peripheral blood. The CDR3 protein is CASRDRTGYNEQFF. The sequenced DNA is TGTGCCAGCAGGGATAGGACAGGTTACAATGAGCAGTTCTTC.